This entry lists 31 T cell receptor beta chains sequenced from one sample in a study of cytomegalovirus exposure and HLA in healthy donors. The primer mix had 60 Vbeta and 13 Jbeta primers. Sequencing used immunoSEQ multiplex PCR; TCRdb keeps in-frame clones, though not all of them. The sample shows roughly 160,000 clones, approximately 80% of them seen only once. Source material: PBMCs. These receptors originate from a boy between 2 and 15 years old in good health and CMV-seronegative.

This clone was observed once. The chain carries TRBV18 and TRBJ2-7; perhaps TRBD2 as D (5 bases). The V end lost 3 bases, the J end lost 3 bases, and 24 bases lay between the germline ends. Germline loops: CDR1 KGHSH, CDR2 LQKENI. This CDR3 spans 18 amino acids. The CDR3 bases are TGTGCCAGCTCACCTTCCCTACCTTTAGCGTTACAACTCTACGAGCAGTACTTC. This encodes CASSPSLPLALQLYEQYF.

The genes are TRBV2 and TRBJ1-6, with 9 bases aligning to TRBD1. V shed 6 bases, J shed 5 bases, and the junction held 8 bases outside the gene matches. The CDR3 loop spans 16 amino acids. Germline-derived CDR1 and CDR2 are SNHLY and FYNNEI. CDR3 protein: CASRDGTGRNNSPLHF. CDR3 DNA: TGTGCCAGCAGAGATGGGACAGGGAGAAATAATTCACCCCTCCACTTT.

The chain uses TRBV30 and TRBJ2-1; no reliable D call. V gave up 0 bases and J gave up 2 bases, with 5 bases separating them. The germline gives CDR1 GTSNPN, CDR2 SVGIG (reference sequence). CDR3 length: 13 amino acids. The CDR3 DNA is TGTGCCTGGAGTGTACAGCCCTACAATGAGCAGTTCTTC. This sequence encodes CAWSVQPYNEQFF.

The CDR3 nucleotides are TGTGCCAGCAGCGTAGTACCTAGCGCCTACGAGCAGTACTTC. Its translation is CASSVVPSAYEQYF. The V call is TRBV9, the J call TRBJ2-7, with D tentatively TRBD2 (6 bases). In germline, CDR1 is SGDLS, CDR2 YYNGEE. The CDR3 length is 14 residues. V was shortened by 0 bases and J by 2 bases, with 9 bases between the two germline ends.

The V and J genes are TRBV6-5 and TRBJ1-6, with no clear D. The CDR3 sequence is 16 residues long. The ends were cut back, 0 bases at V and 3 bases at J, with 9 bases in the middle. Germline lookup yields CDR1 MNHEY and CDR2 SVGAGI. The CDR3, as DNA: TGTGCCAGCAGTTACTCGATACCAGTCTATAATTCACCCCTCCACTTT. This translates into CASSYSIPVYNSPLHF.

The CDR3 sequence: CASSSGTGTEAFF. The CDR3 DNA reads as TGTGCCAGCAGCTCCGGGACAGGGACTGAAGCTTTCTTT. The chain recombines TRBV6-6 with TRBJ1-1; TRBD1 aligns across 9 bases. V shed 6 bases and J 5 bases; nucleotides not matched to a gene: 4. This CDR3 contains 13 residues. The germline V gene encodes CDR1 MNHNY and CDR2 SVGAGI (reference sequence).

The chain couples TRBV7-8 to TRBJ2-1; D possibly corresponds to TRBD2 (6 bases). Germline assignment: CDR1 SGHVS and CDR2 FQNEAQ. This CDR3 spans 15 amino acids. V lost 3 bases to trimming and J lost 5 bases, with 14 bases between them. CDR3 coding DNA: TGTGCCAGCAGCTTTCCCGGGACTTGGGACAATGAGCAGTTCTTC. This gives the protein CASSFPGTWDNEQFF.

The chain links TRBV6-6 to TRBJ1-1; no firm D call. The CDR3 is 13 residues long. CDR1 is MNHNY and CDR2 is SVGAGI in the germline V gene (reference sequence). Deletions cut 0 bases from V and 8 bases from J, with 10 bases between. CDR3 protein: CASSYSREGEAFF. DNA for the CDR3: TGTGCCAGCAGTTACTCGAGAGAGGGAGAAGCTTTCTTT.

As concerns this clone: Compared with germline, one end of the junction differs, possibly owing to a read error. Other DNA variants within this sample encode the same CDR3. The chain is built from TRBV27 and TRBJ1-1; D gene ambiguous. CDR1 is MNHEY and CDR2 is SMNVEV in the germline V gene (reference sequence). This CDR3 is 13 amino acids long. CDR3: CASSLTRNTEAFF. In DNA, the CDR3 is TGTGCCAGCAGCCTAACGCGGAACACTGAGGCTTTCTTT.

The sample holds a few counts of this clone. V and J are TRBV7-9 and TRBJ1-4; D not resolved. Germline CDR1 and CDR2: SEHNR and FQNEAQ (reference sequence). This CDR3 has 13 amino acids. V was shortened by 5 bases and J by 10 bases, with 14 bases between the two germline ends. The CDR3 nucleotides read TGTGCCAGCAGCCCCTCTTCAGGTGGAAAACTGTTTTTT. This translates into CASSPSSGGKLFF.

J is TRBJ2-2 and V is TRBV28; 8 bases align to TRBD1. CDR1 is MDHEN and CDR2 is SYDVKM in the germline V gene. The CDR3 is made up of 16 amino acids. The trim removed 5 bases at V and 1 base at J, leaving 6 bases unmatched. In DNA form, the CDR3 reads TGTGCCAGCAGTCGACCCGGGACAGGGAACACCGGGGAGCTGTTTTTT. It encodes CASSRPGTGNTGELFF.

The V call is TRBV10-1, the J call TRBJ2-1, with D possibly matching TRBD2 (6 bases). Trimming took off 8 bases at V and 5 bases at J, with 7 bases between the two ends. Germline V lookup: CDR1 WNHNN, CDR2 SYGVQD (reference sequence). The CDR3 totals 11 residues. CDR3 loop: CASGGNNEQFF. The CDR3 DNA reads TGCGCCAGCGGGGGGAACAATGAGCAGTTCTTC.

This clone appeared once. This rearrangement joins TRBV7-2 to TRBJ2-1; D remains unclear. Trimming took 2 bases from V and 0 from J, leaving 8 bases between them. CDR1 SGHTA and CDR2 FQGNSA come from the germline V gene. The CDR3 is 15 residues long. DNA for the CDR3: TGTGCCAGCAGCTTACAGCGTATCTCCTACAATGAGCAGTTCTTC. Amino acid sequence: CASSLQRISYNEQFF.

The chain is built from TRBV6-1 and TRBJ1-3; D call uncertain. This CDR3 is built from 12 residues. V dropped 7 bases and J dropped 0 bases, with 4 bases sitting between them. Germline V lookup: CDR1 MNHNS, CDR2 SASEGT. The CDR3 DNA is TGTGCCAGCACCGTCTCTGGAAACACCATATATTTT. Translating gives CASTVSGNTIYF.

The V call is TRBV27, the J call TRBJ2-5; the match to TRBD2 covers 9 bases. The V gene end was trimmed by 5 bases and the J gene end by 8 bases; junction bases not matched to a gene: 15. Germline loops: CDR1 MNHEY, CDR2 SMNVEV (reference sequence). The length of the CDR3 is 16 residues. For the CDR3, the DNA is TGTGCCAGCAGTCAACTAGGCGGGAGGGCCCTCGACACCCAGTACTTC. Its translation: CASSQLGGRALDTQYF.

This sequence joins TRBV28 and TRBJ1-1; 8 nucleotides match TRBD1. Trimming took 8 bases from V and 8 from J; bases not matched to a gene: 7. In germline, CDR1 is MDHEN, CDR2 SYDVKM. The CDR3 loop spans 12 amino acids. The CDR3 reads CASGSQGAEAFF. The CDR3 nucleotides read TGTGCCAGCGGTTCCCAGGGGGCCGAAGCTTTCTTT.

The V gene is TRBV5-1, the J gene TRBJ2-7; 10 positions match TRBD1. The CDR3 has 14 amino acids. The V gene end was trimmed by 4 bases and the J gene end by 5 bases; junction bases not matched to a gene: 6. Per germline, CDR1 SGHRS and CDR2 YFSETQ. CDR3 sequence (DNA): TGCGCCAGCAGCCCTTCGACAGGGGGCAACGAGCAGTACTTC. Translating it yields CASSPSTGGNEQYF.

This clone has only a few counts. The V call is TRBV6-1, the J call TRBJ2-5; 11 bases are shared with TRBD2. Germline V gene sequence: CDR1 MNHNS, CDR2 SASEGT. V gave up 7 bases and J gave up 5 bases; unmatched junction bases: 9. CDR3 size: 15 residues. CDR3 sequence: CASKDRPSGGETQYF. The CDR3 DNA follows: TGTGCCAGCAAGGACAGGCCTAGCGGGGGGGAGACCCAGTACTTC.

Only a few counts were recorded for this clone. CDR3: CASSHPSGRLEQFF. The CDR3 region has the DNA TGCGCCAGCAGCCACCCTAGCGGGAGGCTCGAGCAGTTCTTC. The gene calls are TRBV4-1 and TRBJ2-1; 11 positions match TRBD2. With 3 bases clipped from V and 10 bases from J, the junction kept 5 bases outside the gene matches. The CDR3 extends over 14 amino acids. Germline assignment: CDR1 MGHRA and CDR2 YSYEKL.

The V and J genes are TRBV6-6 and TRBJ2-1, with 7 positions matching TRBD1. Germline trimming cut 0 bases from V and 8 bases from J; bases unmatched to any gene: 1. CDR1 and CDR2 from the germline V gene are MNHNY and SVGAGI (reference sequence). CDR3 length equals 13 residues. The CDR3 sequence is CASSYSTGDEQFF. DNA for the CDR3: TGTGCCAGCAGTTACTCCACAGGGGATGAGCAGTTCTTC.

The chain combines TRBV5-6 with TRBJ2-3; D remains unclear. Trimming stripped 1 base from V and 1 base from J, with 10 bases between. The CDR3 contains 15 residues. Germline V gene lookup returns CDR1 SGHDT and CDR2 YYEEEE. The CDR3 DNA reads as TGTGCCAGCAGCTTGTTAGTACCCGGCACAGATACGCAGTATTTT. This sequence encodes CASSLLVPGTDTQYF. The full variable domain, rest sourced from reference TRBV5-6 and TRBJ2-3, is DAGVTQSPTHLIKTRGQQVTLRCSPKSGHDTVSWYQQALGQGPQFIFQYYEEEERQRGNFPDRFSGHQFPNYSSELNVNALLLGDSALYLCASSLLVPGTDTQYFGPGTRLTVL.

The V and J genes are TRBV20-1 and TRBJ2-1, with unresolved D. The V gene's germline CDR1 is DFQATT and CDR2 SNEGSKA (reference sequence). V lost 3 bases to trimming and J lost 7 bases, with 7 bases between them. The CDR3 is made up of 11 amino acids. The CDR3 protein is CSASPLNEQFF. In nucleotides, the CDR3 is TGCAGTGCTAGTCCCCTTAATGAGCAGTTCTTC.

This chain links TRBV5-8 with TRBJ1-1; D might be TRBD1 (6 bases). This CDR3 is built from 13 residues. Trimming left V 5 bases short and J 1 base short, with 9 bases between. The V gene's germline CDR1 is SGHTS and CDR2 YDEGEE. CDR3 DNA: TGTGCCAGCAGAAAACAGGGGAACACTGAAGCTTTCTTT. As protein: CASRKQGNTEAFF.

The chain is built from TRBV2 and TRBJ2-3; TRBD2 might be the D (6 bases). V lost 0 bases to trimming and J lost 3 bases, with 10 bases between them. Germline-derived CDR1 and CDR2 are SNHLY and FYNNEI. This CDR3 has 15 residues. CDR3 nucleotide sequence: TGTGCCAGCAGTGAAGCGGGGGGAATGACAGATACGCAGTATTTT. As protein: CASSEAGGMTDTQYF.

This chain uses TRBV6-1 with TRBJ2-4, with TRBD2 matching 7 bases. Germline V lookup: CDR1 MNHNS, CDR2 SASEGT. Trimming removed 2 bases from V and 8 bases from J; junction bases left unmatched: 3. This CDR3 has 13 amino acids. CDR3 DNA sequence: TGTGCCAGCAGTGAAATCCGGGGGGACATTCAGTACTTC. Its protein is CASSEIRGDIQYF.

V and J are TRBV7-6 and TRBJ1-6, with 7 bases aligning to TRBD1. The CDR3 has 15 residues. V trimming: 5 bases; J trimming: 10 bases; junction bases outside the gene matches: 11. Germline CDR1 and CDR2: SGHVS and FNYEAQ. The CDR3 sequence is CASSLQGGEDSPLHF. The CDR3 nucleotides are TGTGCCAGCAGCCTCCAAGGGGGCGAGGACTCACCCCTCCACTTT.

The V gene is TRBV6-5, the J gene TRBJ2-3; the match to TRBD2 covers 9 bases. CDR3 length equals 15 residues. V shed 0 bases and J 4 bases; nucleotides not matched to a gene: 2. The germline V gene has CDR1 MNHEY and CDR2 SVGAGI. The CDR3 protein is CASSYSRGGADTQYF. The CDR3 region has the DNA TGTGCCAGCAGTTACTCCCGCGGGGGGGCAGATACGCAGTATTTT.

The rearrangement joins TRBV5-1 to TRBJ2-3; 12 nucleotides line up with TRBD2. The trim removed 4 bases at V and 2 bases at J, leaving 5 bases unmatched. Germline CDR1 reads SGHRS; CDR2 reads YFSETQ. CDR3 length equals 16 residues. CDR3 bases: TGCGCCAGCAGCCCACCTAGCGGGAGGGCCACAGATACGCAGTATTTT. It codes for CASSPPSGRATDTQYF.

The chain joins TRBV30 to TRBJ1-5, with D maybe TRBD1 (5 bases). V gave up 0 bases and J gave up 2 bases, with 11 bases separating them. The CDR3 has 15 amino acids. In germline, CDR1 is GTSNPN, CDR2 SVGIG (reference sequence). DNA of the CDR3: TGTGCCTGGAGTGTCCGGGGGAAGGGCAATCAGCCCCAGCATTTT. It translates to CAWSVRGKGNQPQHF.

In its sample, this clone was seen once. The chain has TRBV6-5 and TRBJ2-5; 15 nucleotides align to TRBD2. V was clipped by 4 bases and J by 11 bases; unmatched bases: 11. CDR1 and CDR2 (germline): MNHEY, SVGAGI. This CDR3 comprises 16 residues. The DNA of the CDR3 is TGTGCCAGCAGTTCCCTTGGACTAGCGGGAGGGCGGGAGCAGTACTTC. It codes for CASSSLGLAGGREQYF.

The chain uses TRBV5-4 and TRBJ2-5, with D perhaps matching TRBD2 (6 bases). The CDR3 has 16 residues. Germline V CDR1 and CDR2: SGHNT, YYREEE (reference sequence). The V end was cut by 2 bases, the J end by 4 bases, with 18 bases between. The CDR3 coding sequence is TGTGCCAGCAGCTTTGACCTCCAGGGAGGTGTAGAGACCCAGTACTTC. Translating gives CASSFDLQGGVETQYF.